The 8 T cell receptor beta chains reported below all come from one sample, sequenced in a study of blood T cell repertoires in COVID-19 (dated by TCRdb to 2020 to 2021). Receptors were amplified or captured by the immunoSEQ multiplex PCR assay. Held by TCRdb, this immuneACCESS table contains in-frame sequences only and omits some clones. Under half of the omission traces to an unresolved V gene where checked; the cause of the rest is unknown. The sample table holds about 130,000 clones, of which about four fifths were seen once. Together, the top ten hold about a sixth of the sample. Sequenced material: peripheral blood. All receptors come from a woman aged 45-60 years with acute or convalescent COVID-19.

This chain uses TRBV6-5 with TRBJ1-1; 8 positions match TRBD1. The CDR3 totals 15 residues. Germline V gene data show CDR1 as MNHEY and CDR2 as SVGAGI. Trimming cost V 7 bases and J 8 bases; bases outside gene matches: 15. The CDR3 here is CASNLPPGQGEEAFF. The DNA of the CDR3 is TGTGCCAGCAATTTGCCCCCTGGACAGGGAGAGGAAGCTTTCTTT.

This clone was picked up one time. The CDR3, as DNA: TGTGCCAGCAGTCAACGGACAGGGGGCGTTTACGAGCAGTACTTC. This gives the protein CASSQRTGGVYEQYF. The chain employs TRBV27 and TRBJ2-7, with TRBD1 identical over 11 bases. Germline V gives CDR1 MNHEY, CDR2 SMNVEV (reference sequence). The CDR3 covers 15 residues. J was trimmed by 4 bases and V by 5 bases; bases with no gene match: 7.

The CDR3 loop is CASSWGAGNQPQHF. Written as DNA, the CDR3 is TGTGCCAGCAGCTGGGGCGCAGGCAATCAGCCCCAGCATTTT. The V and J genes are TRBV7-9 and TRBJ1-5, with a possible D match to TRBD1 (5 bases). Trimming cost V 4 bases and J 2 bases, with 9 bases left between them. The CDR3 totals 14 residues. CDR1 and CDR2 (germline): SEHNR, FQNEAQ (reference sequence).

The chain combines TRBV19 with TRBJ1-3; no clear D gene. The germline CDR1 and CDR2 sequences are LNHDA and SQIVND (reference sequence). The length of the CDR3 is 14 residues. Trimming cost V 6 bases and J 0 bases, with 9 bases left between them. The DNA of the CDR3 is TGTGCCAGTAGGGCCGGGATCTCTGGAAACACCATATATTTT. It codes for CASRAGISGNTIYF.

This clone has just a few counts. The V gene is TRBV5-1, the J gene TRBJ1-2; 9 nucleotides align to TRBD1. Germline loops: CDR1 SGHRS, CDR2 YFSETQ. J gave up 2 bases and V 4 bases, and 3 bases lay outside the gene matches. This CDR3 is 14 amino acids long. For the CDR3, the DNA is TGCGCCAGCAGCCCGGGGACAGGGAACTATGGCTACACCTTC. Translating gives CASSPGTGNYGYTF.

The chain recombines TRBV7-8 with TRBJ2-1; D is unresolved. Germline lookup yields CDR1 SGHVS and CDR2 FQNEAQ. Trimming stripped 3 bases from V and 0 bases from J, with 9 bases between. The CDR3 runs to 15 residues. The CDR3: CASSLAAVSYNEQFF. DNA of the CDR3: TGTGCCAGCAGCTTGGCGGCAGTCTCCTACAATGAGCAGTTCTTC.

This chain joins TRBV15 and TRBJ1-1; weak D call: TRBD1 (5 bases). Trimming removed 3 bases at V and 1 base at J, with 6 bases between. Germline CDR1 is LNHNV and CDR2 is YYDKDF (reference sequence). The CDR3 is made up of 13 amino acids. CDR3 sequence: CATSSQGNTEAFF. The DNA of the CDR3 is TGTGCCACCAGCAGTCAGGGGAACACTGAAGCTTTCTTT.

This clone was detected once. The rearrangement links TRBV9 to TRBJ1-1; D is unresolved. This CDR3 is 13 amino acids long. Germline V gene lookup returns CDR1 SGDLS and CDR2 YYNGEE. V was shortened by 2 bases and J by 2 bases, with 7 bases between the two germline ends. As DNA, the CDR3 is TGTGCCAGCAGCGTCCAGGTTAACACTGAAGCTTTCTTT. It encodes CASSVQVNTEAFF.